This TCR beta chain was profiled in a study of T cells in Graves' hyperthyroidism and ophthalmopathy. This clonotype was found many times. Its antigen is unknown. RNA transcripts gave rise to amplified TCR beta CDR3 regions. Primed by the HTBI set, a first-round RT-PCR was run on the TCR CDR3. TCRdb re-derived calls from the multiplex PCR reads in MiXCR, one entry per CDR3 protein. This table holds over 300,000 distinct CDR3 sequences, approximately 13% found once. Overall study findings and caveats: The model identified upcoming ophthalmopathy a median 6.5 months ahead of onset.

The CDR3 spans 15 residues. Trimming took 5 bases from V and 2 from J, leaving 16 bases between them. CDR1 and CDR2 from the germline V gene are SGHRS and YFSETQ. The chain has TRBV5-1 and TRBJ1-2; perhaps TRBD1 as D (6 bases). This sequence originates from a woman aged 55-75 years with Graves' hyperthyroidism. The sequenced sample consisted of blood. In DNA form, the CDR3 reads TGCGCCAGCAGAAGTTTATTCGACAGGAACTATGGCTACACCTTC. This encodes CASRSLFDRNYGYTF.